This T cell receptor beta chain was captured by sequencing in a study of shared clonotypes between healthy human individuals (dated by TCRdb to the early 2020s). Looking at the study overall: The cohort comprised a couple of women and a few men aged 18 to 49 years. The study deeply sequenced blood TCR repertoires of five healthy adults to estimate repertoire size and the extent of clonotype sharing between individuals. To increase sequencing depth and limit assay-specific biases, TCR repertoire library preparation and sequencing were carried out by different laboratories using diverse techniques. Each donor's leukapheresis produced roughly between about 0.8 and 8.9 billion PBMCs.

V is cut back by 6 bases and J by 7 bases, with 0 bases in the junction unmatched. The CDR3 sequence holds 12 residues, the cysteine and phenylalanine included. The CDR3 DNA has 36 bases and is translated from base 1. From a lookup of the germline V gene (reference sequence), CDR1 and CDR2 are MNHEY and SMNVEV. Study-level results and caveats: Pairwise subsampling indicated that sequencing depth was expected to affect the degree of clonotype sharing among donors. The small number of donors limited the genetic and exposure-history diversity represented. Sampling was restricted to blood, and TCR repertoires in tissue are likely to differ from TCR repertoires in blood.

Healthy HIV-negative adults with no recently reported acute infections or vaccinations were included as donors. Only Caucasian adults living in Nashville, Tennessee, USA were represented among the donors. In the unsorted samples, approximately 82 million PBMCs were counted, and genomic DNA was extracted using the QIAamp DNA Blood Mini kit. Blood was collected by leukapheresis, and PBMCs were isolated by Ficoll-Histopaque density gradient centrifugation and then cryopreserved in liquid nitrogen vapor phase. Turning to this clone: Its target antigen remains unknown. Within one base of it there is no much larger clone, and no base qualities were kept.

TCR CDR3 regions were amplified from genomic DNA by multiplex PCR using the deep immunoSEQ assay. Extracted genomic DNA from each cell subset was spread evenly across all wells of several immunoSEQ 96-well plates, with each plate serving as a replicate. For unsorted PBMC, each replicate PCR was loaded with approximately 320 ng genomic DNA, equivalent to tens of thousands of T cell genomes. Ten immunoSEQ deep assay plates were used to sequence unsorted PBMC genomic DNA. The purified libraries were quantified using a Qubit 3.0 fluorometer, sized with a Bioanalyzer 2100, and then quantified again using the KAPA Library Quantification kit. Every immunoSEQ 96-well plate was sequenced on a separate single-read 150-cycle Illumina NextSeq 550 flow cell. As for how the authors treated the data: Because only junctional sequences without quality scores were contained in the immunoSEQ output, filtering matching that applied to full-length reads could not be performed. Sequences were annotated with PyIR, a Python wrapper for IgBLAST v1.9, and V/J genes and CDR3 were assigned using IMGT germline references. Any read was removed if the V/J assignment was weak (E-value above 1e-6), the CDR3 was missing, or the read contained stop codons, out-of-frame junctions, or ambiguous translated residues. V3J clonotypes were defined as sequences sharing an identical inferred V gene, J gene, and CDR3 amino acid sequence. To compute the percentage overlap between repertoires, the number of shared unique clonotypes was divided by the size of the smaller repertoire. Richness of each repertoire was evaluated using RTK rarefaction, the Chao1 estimator, and Recon v2.1 estimates of unobserved clonotypes. Sourced from immuneACCESS, this table was stored by TCRdb with only in-frame sequences that have V and J called. A share of the clones is absent; for the studies checked, an unresolved V gene accounts for under half, and the remainder has no known explanation. V and J calls and clone size are copied from that table; D and trimming were computed from the DNA. Here the sample has over 400,000 clones; around 80% occur a single time. The ten largest clones add up to 12% of the sample.

The sample taken for sequencing was PBMCs. The rearranged chain carries TRBV27 and TRBJ2-1; a stretch of 10 junction bases matches TRBD2. The TCR originated in a woman in her 40s in good health. Some clones in this sample may be carry-over from other donors' samples. The nucleotide sequence is given as TGTGCCAGCAGAGCGGGAGGGAATGAGCAGTTCTTC. The encoded protein is CASRAGGNEQFF.